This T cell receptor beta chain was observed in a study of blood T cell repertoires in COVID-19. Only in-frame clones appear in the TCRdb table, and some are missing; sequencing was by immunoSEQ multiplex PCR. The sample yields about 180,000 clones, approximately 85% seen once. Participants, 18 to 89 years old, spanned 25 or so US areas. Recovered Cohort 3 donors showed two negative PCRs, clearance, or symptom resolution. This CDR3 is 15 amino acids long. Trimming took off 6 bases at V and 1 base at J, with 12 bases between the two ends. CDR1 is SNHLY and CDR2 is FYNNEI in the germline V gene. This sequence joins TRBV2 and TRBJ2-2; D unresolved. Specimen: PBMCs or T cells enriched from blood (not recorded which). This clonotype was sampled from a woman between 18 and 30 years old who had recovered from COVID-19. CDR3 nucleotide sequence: TGTGCCAGCAGGGCCGACACTTTGAACACCGGGGAGCTGTTTTTT. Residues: CASRADTLNTGELFF.